The following is a TCR beta chain sequence with its context. The antigen is undetermined. Libraries were prepared by immunoSEQ multiplex PCR; TCRdb keeps only in-frame clonotypes and omits some of them. Of approximately 140,000 clones in the sample, 75% to 95% were seen once. The sample belongs to a study of T cell responses to AZD1222 COVID-19 vaccine. Study-level points and caveats: Following two doses of AZD1222, Spike-specific TCR breadth and depth rose. A mostly white British donor set with more females was recruited, and clonal diversity was possibly underestimated. Repertoires in all cases were sampled only once the peak T cell response had passed. Close to half of all spike-specific TCRs reportedly target regions of the variants that are unmutated.

In germline, CDR1 is SGHNT, CDR2 YYREEE (reference sequence). Trimming removed 4 bases at V and 12 bases at J, with 19 bases between. The CDR3 extends over 13 amino acids. The receptor was isolated from an adult in good health. The chain is built from TRBV5-4 and TRBJ1-1; D gene unclear. The starting material was peripheral blood, obtained on day 0 of AZD1222 vaccination. CDR3 protein: CASSERVEGRTFF. CDR3 in DNA: TGTGCCAGCAGCGAGAGGGTTGAGGGAAGGACTTTCTTT.